These 32 T cell receptor beta chains were sequenced from one sample in a study of blood T cell repertoires in COVID-19. Libraries were prepared by immunoSEQ multiplex PCR; TCRdb keeps only in-frame clonotypes and omits some of them. The repertoire holds 200,000 to 250,000 clones, roughly 84% seen once, with 3.6% in the top ten. The sequenced sample consisted of peripheral blood. The receptors originated from an elderly woman with acute or convalescent COVID-19.

The V gene is TRBV25-1, the J gene TRBJ2-5; 7 bases agree with TRBD2. Germline V gene data show CDR1 as MGHDK and CDR2 as SYGVNS. Trimming at V came to 1 base and at J to 4 bases, leaving 6 bases not matched to a gene. CDR3 length equals 15 residues. This CDR3 reads CASSEWAGGGETQYF. CDR3 in DNA: TGTGCCAGCAGTGAATGGGCCGGCGGGGGAGAGACCCAGTACTTC.

The V call is TRBV30, the J call TRBJ1-4; 10 positions agree with TRBD1. The germline gives CDR1 GTSNPN, CDR2 SVGIG (reference sequence). The CDR3 totals 14 residues. V shed 3 bases and J 7 bases; nucleotides not matched to a gene: 5. The CDR3 DNA reads TGTGCCTGGAGCTCGGGACAGGGGAGTGAAAAACTGTTTTTT. It translates to CAWSSGQGSEKLFF.

CDR3 in amino acids: CASKRGGDTDTQYF. The CDR3 DNA follows: TGTGCCAGTAAGCGGGGGGGAGACACAGATACGCAGTATTTT. The rearrangement uses TRBV6-6 and TRBJ2-3, with 10 bases fitting TRBD2. V gave up 9 bases and J gave up 2 bases; unmatched junction bases: 5. Germline CDR1 reads MNHNY; CDR2 reads SVGAGI (reference sequence). This CDR3 has 14 residues.

The J gene is TRBJ2-1, the V gene TRBV7-9; 8 bases map to TRBD2. The junction had 15 bases not matched to a gene; V was cut back by 4 bases and J by 7 bases. Per germline, CDR1 SEHNR and CDR2 FQNEAQ (reference sequence). The CDR3 loop spans 17 amino acids. The CDR3 loop reads CASSSIAGRPGGNEQFF. The CDR3 coding sequence is TGTGCCAGCAGCTCGATAGCGGGGCGCCCCGGGGGAAATGAGCAGTTCTTC.

The chain recombines TRBV18 with TRBJ2-2; TRBD1 matches 9 bases. The CDR3 spans 18 residues. Germline V gene sequence: CDR1 KGHSH, CDR2 LQKENI. With V trimmed by 1 base and J by 1 base, 7 bases remained unmatched. The CDR3, as DNA: TGTGCCAGCTCACCACTCCCACCGGGACAGGGGAACACCGGGGAGCTGTTTTTT. This translates into CASSPLPPGQGNTGELFF.

This clone was seen just once. V gene TRBV28 combines with J gene TRBJ2-7; D possibly corresponds to TRBD1 (6 bases). The CDR3 spans 16 residues. The V gene lost 5 bases and the J gene lost 0 bases, with 17 bases spanning the gap. CDR1 is MDHEN, CDR2 SYDVKM, per germline. Here the CDR3 DNA reads TGTGCCAGCAGTCCCCCCTCGAGGGGGAGCTCCTACGAGCAGTACTTC. Its protein product is CASSPPSRGSSYEQYF.

The chain uses TRBV5-1 and TRBJ2-7; D unresolved. Germline V gene lookup returns CDR1 SGHRS and CDR2 YFSETQ. This CDR3 contains 17 residues. V lost 5 bases to trimming and J lost 0 bases, with 21 bases between them. CDR3 nucleotides: TGCGCCAGCAGGATCACTTACCCAGGCGCCTTCTCCTACGAGCAGTACTTC. Protein sequence: CASRITYPGAFSYEQYF.

In its sample, this clone was seen once. The genes are TRBV6-5 and TRBJ2-5, with D uncertain. V was trimmed by 6 bases and J by 5 bases, leaving 7 bases between them. The CDR3 length is 11 residues. CDR1 is MNHEY and CDR2 is SVGAGI in the germline V gene. The CDR3 DNA follows: TGTGCCAGCAGCTCCCCGGAGACCCAGTACTTC. Translation gives CASSSPETQYF.

The rearrangement uses TRBV6-5 and TRBJ1-1, with TRBD1 matching over 7 bases. The J segment lost 4 bases and the V segment lost 6 bases, leaving 8 bases of the junction unmatched. There are 14 residues in the CDR3. Germline V gene sequence: CDR1 MNHEY, CDR2 SVGAGI. The CDR3 region has the DNA TGTGCCAGCAGCCAGAATACAGGGGTCACTGAAGCTTTCTTT. Translated, it gives CASSQNTGVTEAFF.

This clone has just a few counts. This sequence joins TRBV5-8 and TRBJ1-5; maybe TRBD1 (6 bases). Trimming took 4 bases from V and 1 from J, leaving 15 bases between them. Germline CDR1 and CDR2: SGHTS and YDEGEE. The CDR3 is 16 residues long. The CDR3 DNA sequence: TGTGCCAGCAGCCTTCGGGGGGGCGCGAGCAATCAGCCCCAGCATTTT. This sequence encodes CASSLRGGASNQPQHF.

This chain connects TRBV6-5 to TRBJ2-7, with D tentatively TRBD1 (6 bases). Germline V gene data show CDR1 as MNHEY and CDR2 as SVGAGI. CDR3 length equals 13 residues. V gave up 6 bases and J gave up 3 bases, with 12 bases separating them. The CDR3 DNA reads TGTGCCAGCAGCGACAGGTCCGACTACGAGCAGTACTTC. This encodes CASSDRSDYEQYF.

The chain's CDR3 is CATEVWGRTEAFF. The DNA for the CDR3 is TGTGCCACCGAAGTATGGGGGCGCACTGAAGCTTTCTTT. This chain joins TRBV15 and TRBJ1-1; maybe TRBD1 (6 bases). V was cut by 8 bases and J by 4 bases, with 14 bases left in between. Germline V gene sequence: CDR1 LNHNV, CDR2 YYDKDF (reference sequence). This CDR3 has 13 residues. Based on the CDR3 plus reference TRBV15 and TRBJ1-1, the full variable domain is DAMVIQNPRYQVTQFGKPVTLSCSQTLNHNVMYWYQQKSSQAPKLLFHYYDKDFNNEADTPDNFQSRRPNTSFCFLDIRSPGLGDTAMYLCATEVWGRTEAFFGQGTRLTVV.

The chain recombines TRBV7-9 with TRBJ1-1; 8 bases agree with TRBD1. Trimming at V came to 4 bases and at J to 3 bases, leaving 7 bases not matched to a gene. The CDR3 length is 15 residues. In germline, CDR1 is SEHNR, CDR2 FQNEAQ (reference sequence). CDR3 residues: CASSSDRESDTEAFF. As DNA, the CDR3 is TGTGCCAGCAGCTCGGACAGGGAAAGTGACACTGAAGCTTTCTTT. Looking up the rest from reference TRBV7-9 and TRBJ1-1 gives the full variable domain: DTGVSQNPRHKITKRGQNVTFRCDPISEHNRLYWYRQTLGQGPEFLTYFQNEAQLEKSRLLSDRFSAERPKGSFSTLEIQRTEQGDSAMYLCASSSDRESDTEAFFGQGTRLTVV.

J is TRBJ2-3 and V is TRBV11-1, with D perhaps matching TRBD2 (6 bases). This CDR3 contains 15 residues. Trimming stripped 3 bases from V and 4 bases from J, with 14 bases between. CDR1 and CDR2 (germline): SGHAT, FQDESV (reference sequence). The CDR3 loop reads CASSFEWGDSDTQYF. Here the CDR3 DNA reads TGTGCCAGCAGCTTCGAATGGGGGGATTCAGATACGCAGTATTTT.

The chain links TRBV7-9 to TRBJ2-7; 8 positions agree with TRBD1. CDR3 size: 15 residues. J lost 6 bases, V lost 0 bases, and 7 bases had no gene match. CDR1 is SEHNR and CDR2 is FQNEAQ in the germline V gene (reference sequence). The CDR3 DNA follows: TGTGCCAGCAGCTTAGCGCGACAGGGGCCCCTCGAGCAGTACTTC. Residues: CASSLARQGPLEQYF.

This clone was observed a handful of times. V is TRBV6-5 and J is TRBJ1-5; tentative D call: TRBD1 (5 bases). Germline V gives CDR1 MNHEY, CDR2 SVGAGI. Trimming removed 9 bases from V and 2 bases from J, with 17 bases in between. The CDR3 covers 15 residues. CDR3 nucleotides: TGTGCCAGTGGGATCGAGACAGTACGCAATCAGCCCCAGCATTTT. This codes for CASGIETVRNQPQHF.

V is TRBV3-1 (or the pseudogene TRBV3-2) and J is TRBJ1-1; D not certain. From germline, CDR1 is LGHDT and CDR2 YNNKEL (reference sequence). CDR3 size: 15 residues. V was trimmed by 4 bases and J by 0 bases, leaving 12 bases between them. For the CDR3, the DNA is TGTGCCAGCAGCCCTTTGGAGGGCGTGAACACTGAAGCTTTCTTT. It translates to CASSPLEGVNTEAFF.

The chain couples TRBV5-1 to TRBJ2-7; TRBD1 aligns across 7 bases. V lost 0 bases and J lost 2; bases outside the gene matches: 5. Looked up from germline, CDR1 is SGHRS and CDR2 is YFSETQ. CDR3 length: 15 amino acids. CDR3 coding DNA: TGCGCCAGCAGCTTGGGACAGGGAAAGACCTACGAGCAGTACTTC. It codes for CASSLGQGKTYEQYF.

The rearrangement links TRBV24-1 to TRBJ1-3, with TRBD1 as a possible D gene (5 bases). V lost 5 bases, J lost 0 bases, and 10 bases lay in between. CDR3 size: 15 residues. Germline CDR1 is KGHDR and CDR2 is SFDVKD. CDR3 region: CATSAGDFSGNTIYF. In DNA, the CDR3 is TGTGCCACCAGTGCGGGGGACTTCTCTGGAAACACCATATATTTT.

The rearrangement uses TRBV5-8 and TRBJ1-5; perhaps TRBD1 as D (6 bases). Germline V lookup: CDR1 SGHTS, CDR2 YDEGEE. The CDR3 consists of 15 residues. Trimming took 4 bases from V and 4 from J, leaving 15 bases between them. CDR3 nucleotide sequence: TGTGCCAGCAGCCTCGTGGGGGCAGGGAATCAGCCCCAGCATTTT. Encoded protein: CASSLVGAGNQPQHF.

In this sample, this clone turned up once. The chain joins TRBV19 to TRBJ1-5, with a possible D match to TRBD1 (5 bases). Germline-derived CDR1 and CDR2 are LNHDA and SQIVND (reference sequence). The CDR3 has 14 residues. V was pared by 3 bases and J by 5 bases, with 11 bases between. The CDR3 sequence is CASSIWQGDQPQHF. The DNA for the CDR3 is TGTGCCAGTAGTATTTGGCAGGGTGATCAGCCCCAGCATTTT.

This clone was picked up one time. V is TRBV18 and J is TRBJ1-2; D unresolved. The germline V gene encodes CDR1 KGHSH and CDR2 LQKENI. Trimming took off 3 bases at V and 7 bases at J, with 12 bases between the two ends. The CDR3 spans 13 residues. The DNA of the CDR3 is TGTGCCAGCTCACCGGCGGGGTACGGTGGCTACACCTTC. This encodes CASSPAGYGGYTF.

The sample holds one count of this clone. The chain's CDR3 is CAISAPDRGEQYF. As DNA, the CDR3 is TGTGCCATCAGTGCCCCCGACAGAGGCGAGCAGTACTTC. The chain couples TRBV10-3 to TRBJ2-7, with D tentatively TRBD1 (5 bases). Per germline, CDR1 ENHRY and CDR2 SYGVKD. The CDR3 totals 13 residues. Trimming shortened V by 4 bases and J by 6 bases, and 13 bases separated the two germline ends.

The V gene is TRBV6-2 or TRBV6-3, the J gene TRBJ1-2, with 7 bases aligning to TRBD1. V lost 0 bases and J lost 6; bases outside the gene matches: 13. The CDR3 has 17 amino acids. CDR1 and CDR2 from the germline V gene are MNHEY and SVGEGT. This CDR3 is CASSYSPGTAFRNGYTF. CDR3 coding DNA: TGTGCCAGCAGTTACTCGCCCGGGACAGCTTTCCGCAATGGCTACACCTTC.

The genes are TRBV10-3 and TRBJ2-3; tentatively, D is TRBD1 (7 bases). Trimming pared 10 bases from V and 3 bases from J, leaving 17 bases between. This CDR3 comprises 14 residues. CDR1 is ENHRY, CDR2 SYGVKD, per germline. The CDR3 region is CATVDRAGTDTQYF. The CDR3 bases are TGTGCCACCGTCGACAGGGCGGGAACAGATACGCAGTATTTT.

The chain employs TRBV5-4 and TRBJ2-7, with 15 positions matching TRBD2. The CDR3 consists of 15 residues. Germline V gene sequence: CDR1 SGHNT, CDR2 YYREEE (reference sequence). Unmatched junction bases numbered 4, after V lost 5 bases and J lost 4 bases. CDR3 in DNA: TGTGCCAGCAGAGATGGGACTAGCGGGGGGTACGAGCAGTACTTC. Amino acids: CASRDGTSGGYEQYF. Filled out from reference TRBV5-4 and TRBJ2-7, the complete variable domain reads ETGVTQSPTHLIKTRGQQVTLRCSSQSGHNTVSWYQQALGQGPQFIFQYYREEENGRGNFPPRFSGLQFPNYSSELNVNALELDDSALYLCASRDGTSGGYEQYFGPGTRLTVT.

The V call is TRBV19, the J call TRBJ2-3; the match to TRBD2 covers 11 bases. Germline V gene lookup returns CDR1 LNHDA and CDR2 SQIVND (reference sequence). The CDR3 consists of 18 residues. The J segment lost 0 bases and the V segment lost 6 bases, leaving 11 bases of the junction unmatched. CDR3 amino acids: CASSESSGGPYSTDTQYF. DNA of the CDR3: TGTGCCAGTAGCGAATCTAGCGGGGGGCCCTACAGCACAGATACGCAGTATTTT.

The chain uses TRBV19 and TRBJ1-4; D possibly corresponds to TRBD1 (5 bases). The CDR3 runs to 15 residues. The germline gives CDR1 LNHDA, CDR2 SQIVND (reference sequence). Trimming stripped 5 bases from V and 0 bases from J, with 10 bases between. CDR3 coding DNA: TGTGCCAGTAGTGCCCAGGGAACAACTAATGAAAAACTGTTTTTT. Its protein product is CASSAQGTTNEKLFF. The whole variable domain, remainder taken from reference TRBV19 and TRBJ1-4, is DGGITQSPKYLFRKEGQNVTLSCEQNLNHDAMYWYRQDPGQGLRLIYYSQIVNDFQKGDIAEGYSVSREKKESFPLTVTSAQKNPTAFYLCASSAQGTTNEKLFFGSGTQLSVL.

This clone was counted only a few times. The gene calls are TRBV3-1 (or the pseudogene TRBV3-2) and TRBJ1-5, with TRBD1 identical over 8 bases. The CDR3 extends over 14 amino acids. V shed 6 bases, J shed 9 bases, and the junction held 10 bases outside the gene matches. Germline-derived CDR1 and CDR2 are LGHDT and YNNKEL (reference sequence). In DNA, the CDR3 is TGTGCCAGCAGGGCCGGGACAGGACATGGGCCCCAGCATTTT. Residues: CASRAGTGHGPQHF.

The chain uses TRBV2 and TRBJ2-5, with D uncertain. The CDR3 is 13 amino acids. Germline CDR1 SNHLY, CDR2 FYNNEI. Trimming removed 3 bases from V and 5 bases from J, with 10 bases in between. The CDR3: CASSDSFRETQYF. CDR3 bases: TGTGCCAGCAGTGACTCCTTCCGGGAGACCCAGTACTTC.

This chain uses TRBV21-1 with TRBJ2-5; TRBD1, the table's D call, was not compared with the DNA. TRBV21-1 is a pseudogene locus. This CDR3 has 22 residues. CDR3 sequence: CASSRAILRRGRGHEARETQYF. The CDR3 coding sequence is TGTGCCAGCAGCAGAGCTATACTTCGTCGAGGCAGGGGGCATGAGGCCCGGGAGACCCAGTACTTC.

This clone was seen a few times. The chain links TRBV19 to TRBJ2-7; D may be TRBD1 (6 bases). The CDR3 spans 11 residues. V was cut by 4 bases and J by 6 bases, with 7 bases left in between. Germline assignment: CDR1 LNHDA and CDR2 SQIVND (reference sequence). The CDR3: CASSNRVEQYF. The DNA for the CDR3 is TGTGCCAGTAGTAACAGGGTCGAGCAGTACTTC.